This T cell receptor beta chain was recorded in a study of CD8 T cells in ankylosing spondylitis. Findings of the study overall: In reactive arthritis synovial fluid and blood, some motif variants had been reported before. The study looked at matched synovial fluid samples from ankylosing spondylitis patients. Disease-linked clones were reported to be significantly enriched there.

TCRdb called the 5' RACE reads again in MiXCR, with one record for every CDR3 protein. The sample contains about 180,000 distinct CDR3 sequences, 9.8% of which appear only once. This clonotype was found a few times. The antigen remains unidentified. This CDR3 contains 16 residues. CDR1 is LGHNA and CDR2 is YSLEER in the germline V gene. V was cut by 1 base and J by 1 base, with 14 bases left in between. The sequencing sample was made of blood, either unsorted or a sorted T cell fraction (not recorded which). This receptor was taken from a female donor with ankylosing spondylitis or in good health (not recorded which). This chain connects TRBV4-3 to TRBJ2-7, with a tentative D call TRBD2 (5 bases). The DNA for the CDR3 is TGCGCCAGCAGCCAAGGATCACTAGTGGGATCCTACGAGCAGTACTTC. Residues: CASSQGSLVGSYEQYF.